The 7 T cell receptor beta chains presented below share a single source sample, sequenced in a study of cytomegalovirus exposure and HLA in healthy donors. Sequenced by immunoSEQ multiplex PCR; TCRdb stores in-frame clones only, minus some. The table has 95,000 to 120,000 clones, almost 96% seen once; the top ten hold 0.65% to 0.7%. The sample taken for sequencing was PBMCs. These receptors were obtained from a woman younger than 35 in good health and CMV-seronegative.

The chain couples TRBV29-1 to TRBJ2-1; D not certain. The V end was cut by 1 base, the J end by 5 bases, with 6 bases between. The V gene's germline CDR1 is SQVTM and CDR2 ANQGSEA. The length of the CDR3 is 12 residues. The CDR3 is CSVEGHNNEQFF. The CDR3, as DNA: TGCAGCGTTGAAGGACACAACAATGAGCAGTTCTTC.

As to this clone: A read error may account for a junction end that differs from germline. V and J are TRBV7-7 and TRBJ2-5; no clear D. The CDR3 totals 9 residues. Germline CDR1 reads SSHAT; CDR2 reads FNYEAQ (reference sequence). The CDR3, as DNA: TGTGCTAGCACAGTACCCCAGTACTTC. Translated, it gives CASTVPQYF.

The chain has TRBV6-5 and TRBJ1-1; D remains ambiguous. The germline gives CDR1 MNHEY, CDR2 SVGAGI. CDR3 length equals 14 residues. V gave up 2 bases and J gave up 1 base, with 8 bases separating them. The CDR3 sequence: CASSYAAGNTEAFF. The DNA for the CDR3 is TGTGCCAGCAGTTACGCCGCGGGGAACACTGAAGCTTTCTTT.

This clone occurred once. V usage is TRBV6-5 and J usage is TRBJ1-3; weak D call: TRBD1 (5 bases). The V end was cut by 6 bases, the J end by 0 bases, with 12 bases between. Germline V CDR1 and CDR2: MNHEY, SVGAGI. The CDR3 is 15 residues long. CDR3 DNA sequence: TGTGCCAGCAGACCAGGGTACTACTCTGGAAACACCATATATTTT. The encoded protein is CASRPGYYSGNTIYF.

This clone was detected only once. This chain joins TRBV27 and TRBJ2-3; D is unresolved. Between the trimmed V and J ends, which lost 2 bases and 4 bases, there was a span of 4 bases. This CDR3 spans 12 amino acids. Germline V lookup: CDR1 MNHEY, CDR2 SMNVEV (reference sequence). CDR3 protein: CASSLRSDTQYF. The CDR3, as DNA: TGTGCCAGCAGTTTACGGTCAGATACGCAGTATTTT.

The chain uses TRBV2 and TRBJ2-1; 7 bases line up with TRBD2. The CDR3 totals 16 residues. CDR1 is SNHLY, CDR2 FYNNEI, per germline. The J segment lost 0 bases and the V segment lost 7 bases, leaving 9 bases of the junction unmatched. CDR3 DNA sequence: TGTGCCAGCAATGCCCTAGCGGTAAGCTCCTACAATGAGCAGTTCTTC. Its translation is CASNALAVSSYNEQFF.

In this sample, this clone turned up once. The rearrangement uses TRBV2 and TRBJ1-1; D ambiguous. V lost 6 bases and J 1 base, leaving 6 bases between the germline ends. The CDR3 has 12 amino acids. Germline assignment: CDR1 SNHLY and CDR2 FYNNEI. CDR3 region: CASSRENTEAFF. The CDR3 nucleotides read TGTGCCAGCAGCCGGGAGAACACTGAAGCTTTCTTT.